This TCR beta chain originates from a study of blood T cell repertoires in COVID-19. Some clones are missing from TCRdb's copy, which holds only in-frame ones; the method was immunoSEQ multiplex PCR. This sample has fewer than 650,000 clones, with 85% to 90% found just once. The V and J ends lost 8 bases and 10 bases respectively, with 20 bases between them. The CDR3 is 13 residues long. Germline V gene data show CDR1 as SNHLY and CDR2 as FYNNEI. The chain has TRBV2 and TRBJ1-1; TRBD1 is a possible D gene (6 bases). What was sequenced was peripheral blood. The TCR originated in a woman between 50 and 59 years old with COVID-19, enrolled during active disease. The CDR3 loop reads CASRQARASIAFF. CDR3 sequence (DNA): TGTGCCAGCCGACAGGCTCGGGCGTCGATAGCTTTCTTT.